The T cell receptor (beta chain) under discussion was sequenced for a study of tumor and adjacent non-tumor tissue in lung cancer. Study as a whole: Stage I to III disease affected roughly ten men and roughly 5 women aged about 30 to 85. On average, productive TCRbeta reads reached roughly 4.2 million per sample.

Comments on this clonotype: Its antigen is still unknown. An end of the junction differs from the germline gene, which may be a read error.

Study-level findings and limits: In normal lung, the top 100 clones were significantly more dominant than in tumor. TCR diversity was significantly greater in tumor than normal lung tissue.

RNA was extracted from bulk tissue without any cell sorting. Distant lung tissue was collected more than 3 cm away from the tumor edge. Three rounds of nested PCR, following a modified ARM-PCR protocol, produced the TCRbeta library. MiXCR, run by TCRdb on the multiplex PCR reads, gives a single entry per CDR3 protein. Among 60,000 to 70,000 distinct CDR3 sequences listed, around 80% were seen once. Germline V gene lookup returns CDR1 LNHDA and CDR2 SQIVND (reference sequence). The CDR3 runs 13 residues. Sequenced sample: distant non-tumor lung tissue. This sequence originates from a man in his 60s with non-small cell lung cancer. V is TRBV19 and J is TRBJ2-7; D is undetermined. The CDR3 DNA sequence: TGTGCCAGTAGCTCGAACCTGGGCTACGGGCAGTACTTC. Translating gives CASSSNLGYGQYF.